This paragraph reports one T cell receptor beta chain. Its target is unknown. This sample is drawn from a study of CD8 T cells in ankylosing spondylitis. Trimming cost V 0 bases and J 0 bases; bases outside gene matches: 3. The CDR3 extends over 16 amino acids. Looked up from germline, CDR1 is SGHRS and CDR2 is YFSETQ. Study observations and caveats: The disease-linked clones had a CD8+ phenotype and low blood frequencies. Clones linked to disease were reported to show significant enrichment in matched ankylosing spondylitis synovial fluid. Within ankylosing spondylitis blood, a TCR beta motif made up of seven to nine highly homologous variants appeared to be characteristic.

Each TCR beta library was made by quantitative 5'-RACE that incorporated molecular barcodes. MiXCR was run by TCRdb on the 5' RACE reads, yielding one entry per CDR3 protein. Of a few hundred thousand distinct CDR3 sequences listed, over 15% are singletons. This clonotype was sampled from a male donor with ankylosing spondylitis or in good health (not recorded which). The material sequenced was blood, either unsorted or a sorted T cell fraction (not recorded which). The gene calls are TRBV5-1 and TRBJ2-1; TRBD2 aligns across 7 bases. The CDR3 reads CASSLDERGSYNEQFF. The CDR3 DNA sequence: TGCGCCAGCAGCTTGGATGAGCGGGGCTCCTACAATGAGCAGTTCTTC.